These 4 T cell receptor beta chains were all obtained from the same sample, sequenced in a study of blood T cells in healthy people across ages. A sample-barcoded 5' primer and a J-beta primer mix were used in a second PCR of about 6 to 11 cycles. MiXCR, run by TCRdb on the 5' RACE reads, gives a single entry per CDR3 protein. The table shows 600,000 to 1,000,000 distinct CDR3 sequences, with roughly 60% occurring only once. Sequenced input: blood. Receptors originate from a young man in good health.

The CDR3 region has the DNA TGCGCCAGCAGCTCGGTATACAGAGACCAAACACCCTACGAGCAGTACTTC. It is translated as CASSSVYRDQTPYEQYF. V is TRBV5-1 and J is TRBJ2-4; D is unresolved. TRBJ2-7 matches the DNA end more closely, so the J call is doubtful. The V gene's germline CDR1 is SGHRS and CDR2 YFSETQ. The CDR3 extends over 17 amino acids.

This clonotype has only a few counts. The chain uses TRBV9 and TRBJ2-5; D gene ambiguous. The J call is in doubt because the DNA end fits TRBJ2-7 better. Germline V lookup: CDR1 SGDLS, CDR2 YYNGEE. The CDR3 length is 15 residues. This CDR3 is CASSVAPDPQYEQYF. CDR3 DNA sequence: TGTGCCAGCAGCGTAGCACCAGACCCGCAGTACGAGCAGTACTTC.

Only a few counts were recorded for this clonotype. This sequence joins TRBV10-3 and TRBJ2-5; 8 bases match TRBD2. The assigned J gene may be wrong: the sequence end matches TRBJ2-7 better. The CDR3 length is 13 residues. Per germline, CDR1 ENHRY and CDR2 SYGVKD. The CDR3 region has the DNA TGTGCCATCAGAACGGGACTAGAGGGCGAGCAGTACTTC. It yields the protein CAIRTGLEGEQYF.

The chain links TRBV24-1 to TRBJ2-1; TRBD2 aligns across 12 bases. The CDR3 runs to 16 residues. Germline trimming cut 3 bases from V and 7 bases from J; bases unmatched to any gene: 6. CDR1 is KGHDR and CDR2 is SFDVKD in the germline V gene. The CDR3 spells CATSDGGLAGKNEQFF. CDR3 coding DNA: TGTGCCACCAGTGATGGCGGACTAGCGGGGAAGAATGAGCAGTTCTTC.